The 23 T cell receptor beta chains reported below all come from one sample, sequenced in a study of OX40 agonist ivuxolimab in advanced cancers. The method behind the library was the immunoSEQ multiplex PCR assay. Sourced from immuneACCESS, this table was stored by TCRdb with only in-frame sequences that have V and J called. A share of the clones is absent; for the studies checked, an unresolved V gene accounts for under half, and the remainder has no known explanation. The sample table contains around 15,000 clones; only one count was recorded for roughly 65% of them. The ten largest clones capture about 36% of the sample. The source was CD4+ or CD8+ T cells sorted from blood, collected in a trial of the OX40 agonist ivuxolimab. The receptors come from an adult with an advanced solid tumor such as melanoma, head and neck, liver or kidney cancer.

In this sample, this clone turned up once. This chain links TRBV5-1 with TRBJ2-1; D is perhaps TRBD1 (5 bases). CDR3 length: 16 amino acids. Germline loops: CDR1 SGHRS, CDR2 YFSETQ. The germline V and J ends were trimmed by 0 bases and 7 bases, with 17 bases remaining between them. Here the CDR3 DNA reads TGCGCCAGCAGCTTGGCCTTCTTGGCTAAGGGGAATGAGCAGTTCTTC. Its translation: CASSLAFLAKGNEQFF.

This clone was observed a few times. The CDR3 is CASSHDTSYEQYF. The CDR3 DNA sequence: TGTGCCAGCAGTCACGACACGTCCTACGAGCAGTACTTC. This chain links TRBV7-9 with TRBJ2-7; D gene uncertain. This CDR3 has 13 amino acids. V was pared by 6 bases and J by 1 base, with 10 bases between. Germline lookup yields CDR1 SEHNR and CDR2 FQNEAQ (reference sequence).

The V call is TRBV13, the J call TRBJ1-5, with D perhaps matching TRBD1 (5 bases). The germline V gene encodes CDR1 PRHDT and CDR2 FYEKMQ (reference sequence). The germline V and J ends were trimmed by 1 base and 7 bases, with 11 bases remaining between them. The CDR3 covers 14 residues. The CDR3 sequence: CASSLAGAGQPQHF. CDR3 in DNA: TGTGCCAGCAGCTTAGCTGGGGCCGGACAGCCCCAGCATTTT.

V usage is TRBV12-2 and J usage is TRBJ1-2; the listed D gene, TRBD1, was not tested against the DNA. TRBV12-2 is termed a pseudogene. The CDR3 sequence is 15 residues long. The CDR3 sequence is CASRVGGQGNYGYTF. The CDR3 DNA reads TGTGCAAGTCGCGTTGGGGGACAGGGGAACTATGGCTACACCTTC.

This chain connects TRBV10-3 to TRBJ2-7; D call uncertain. The CDR3 is 14 residues long. Germline loops: CDR1 ENHRY, CDR2 SYGVKD. V was clipped by 1 base and J by 1 base, with 8 bases between them. CDR3 in amino acids: CAISEFEGSYEQYF. DNA of the CDR3: TGTGCCATCAGTGAGTTCGAAGGGTCCTACGAGCAGTACTTC.

This clone was observed a single time. This chain links TRBV7-8 with TRBJ2-7, with a tentative D call TRBD2 (5 bases). The CDR3 length is 12 residues. Germline V gene sequence: CDR1 SGHVS, CDR2 FQNEAQ. V was shortened by 5 bases and J by 2 bases, with 7 bases between the two germline ends. CDR3 DNA: TGTGCCAGCAGCCGGACTCCCTACGAGCAGTACTTC. Protein product: CASSRTPYEQYF.

The chain couples TRBV27 to TRBJ1-5; D may be TRBD1 (5 bases). Germline V gene lookup returns CDR1 MNHEY and CDR2 SMNVEV (reference sequence). V gave up 5 bases and J gave up 3 bases, with 17 bases separating them. The length of the CDR3 is 16 residues. The CDR3 protein is CASSPSPGPDNQPQHF. The CDR3 nucleotides read TGTGCCAGCAGTCCCTCCCCGGGACCGGACAATCAGCCCCAGCATTTT.

The chain combines TRBV5-1 with TRBJ2-7; D uncertain. CDR1 SGHRS and CDR2 YFSETQ come from the germline V gene. V was clipped by 0 bases and J by 2 bases, with 6 bases between them. The CDR3 loop spans 13 amino acids. The DNA of the CDR3 is TGCGCCAGCAGCTTGGTATCGGCCTACGAGCAGTACTTC. This sequence encodes CASSLVSAYEQYF. Full variable domain (remainder filled in from reference TRBV5-1 and TRBJ2-7): KAGVTQTPRYLIKTRGQQVTLSCSPISGHRSVSWYQQTPGQGLQFLFEYFSETQRNKGNFPGRFSGRQFSNSRSEMNVSTLELGDSALYLCASSLVSAYEQYFGPGTRLTVT.

This clone was found many times. V usage is TRBV13 and J usage is TRBJ2-7; 7 positions match TRBD2. Germline V lookup: CDR1 PRHDT, CDR2 FYEKMQ (reference sequence). The CDR3 is made up of 16 amino acids. V lost 0 bases, J lost 5 bases, and 10 bases stayed unmatched. The CDR3 coding sequence is TGTGCCAGCAGCTTAGGGTTGGGGGAGGGCCGCCACGAGCAGTACTTC. Protein product: CASSLGLGEGRHEQYF.

In its sample, this clone was seen a few times. CDR3 DNA sequence: TGTGCCAGCAGCCAGGTTTCAACTAATGAAAAACTGTTTTTT. It codes for CASSQVSTNEKLFF. The genes are TRBV7-9 and TRBJ1-4; D unresolved. Trimming took 5 bases from V and 0 from J, leaving 7 bases between them. This CDR3 is built from 14 residues. CDR1 SEHNR and CDR2 FQNEAQ come from the germline V gene (reference sequence).

The rearrangement uses TRBV27 and TRBJ2-1; no definite D call. The CDR3 has 15 residues. Trimming removed 3 bases at V and 0 bases at J, with 9 bases between. CDR1 MNHEY and CDR2 SMNVEV come from the germline V gene (reference sequence). The DNA of the CDR3 is TGTGCCAGCAGTTTTATAAAGAGCTCCTACAATGAGCAGTTCTTC. Translating it yields CASSFIKSSYNEQFF.

The chain is built from TRBV4-1 and TRBJ1-2, with D possibly matching TRBD1 (5 bases). The CDR3 spans 17 residues. V dropped 0 bases and J dropped 4 bases, with 18 bases sitting between them. Germline CDR1 is MGHRA and CDR2 is YSYEKL. CDR3 coding DNA: TGCGCCAGCAGCCAAGATGGGAGAGGGACTGGGGGCTATGGCTACACCTTC. As protein: CASSQDGRGTGGYGYTF.

The V gene is TRBV27, the J gene TRBJ2-3, with 8 bases matching TRBD1. Unmatched junction bases numbered 8, after V lost 5 bases and J lost 1 base. Germline assignment: CDR1 MNHEY and CDR2 SMNVEV (reference sequence). CDR3 length equals 16 residues. The CDR3 region is CASSAYRGLGTDTQYF. CDR3 DNA: TGTGCCAGCAGTGCCTACAGGGGGTTAGGCACAGATACGCAGTATTTT.

The J gene is TRBJ2-7, the V gene TRBV4-1, with TRBD1 matching 9 bases. The CDR3 is 16 amino acids. Germline trimming cut 4 bases from V and 0 bases from J; bases unmatched to any gene: 7. From germline, CDR1 is MGHRA and CDR2 YSYEKL. CDR3 in amino acids: CASSPSGTGSSYEQYF. The CDR3 region has the DNA TGCGCCAGCAGCCCGTCGGGGACAGGGAGCTCCTACGAGCAGTACTTC.

By proportion, this clone is medium-sized. Sequence at one end of the junction differs from germline and may be a read error. The chain carries TRBV13 and TRBJ2-1; D possibly corresponds to TRBD2 (6 bases). The CDR3 extends over 13 amino acids. Germline loops: CDR1 PRHDT, CDR2 FYEKMQ (reference sequence). CDR3 sequence (DNA): TGTGCCAGCAGCCTAGGGAGGTACGATGAGCAGTTCTTC. Translation gives CASSLGRYDEQFF.

The chain combines TRBV27 with TRBJ1-1, with a weak D call TRBD1 (5 bases). From germline, CDR1 is MNHEY and CDR2 SMNVEV (reference sequence). The V gene lost 2 bases and the J gene lost 1 base, with 5 bases spanning the gap. The length of the CDR3 is 13 residues. DNA for the CDR3: TGTGCCAGCAGTTTAGGGGGGAACACTGAAGCTTTCTTT. This gives the protein CASSLGGNTEAFF.

The chain recombines TRBV2 with TRBJ2-3; possibly TRBD1 for D (5 bases). Looked up from germline, CDR1 is SNHLY and CDR2 is FYNNEI. This CDR3 spans 11 amino acids. V dropped 6 bases and J dropped 4 bases, with 5 bases sitting between them. CDR3 nucleotides: TGTGCCAGCAGAGGGGCAGATACGCAGTATTTT. Translating it yields CASRGADTQYF.

The CDR3 here is CASSTGTGGESNEKLFF. The CDR3, as DNA: TGTGCCAGCAGCACCGGGACAGGGGGCGAGTCAAATGAAAAACTGTTTTTT. This chain links TRBV7-9 with TRBJ1-4; TRBD1 agrees at 12 bases. Germline V lookup: CDR1 SEHNR, CDR2 FQNEAQ (reference sequence). The CDR3 has 17 residues. V trimming: 5 bases; J trimming: 5 bases; junction bases outside the gene matches: 9.

The chain links TRBV5-1 to TRBJ2-5, with 9 bases lining up with TRBD2. Germline trimming cut 0 bases from V and 0 bases from J; bases unmatched to any gene: 9. CDR1 and CDR2 from the germline V gene are SGHRS and YFSETQ. The length of the CDR3 is 18 residues. The CDR3 here is CASSLGLAEALYQETQYF. The DNA of the CDR3 is TGCGCCAGCAGCTTGGGACTAGCGGAGGCCCTATACCAAGAGACCCAGTACTTC.

Points on this clone: The junction shows a germline mismatch at one end, possibly a read error. The chain recombines TRBV5-1 with TRBJ1-2; TRBD1 is a possible D gene (6 bases). The V gene's germline CDR1 is SGHRS and CDR2 YFSETQ. CDR3 length: 13 residues. Here the CDR3 DNA reads TGCGCCAGCAGCTTGGGTGGACAGACAATCGCCGGGTTC. This codes for CASSLGGQTIAGF.

The table lists this clone with a few counts. V and J are TRBV28 and TRBJ2-5, with a weak D call TRBD2 (7 bases). CDR1 and CDR2 from the germline V gene are MDHEN and SYDVKM. The CDR3 has 16 amino acids. V lost 6 bases to trimming and J lost 2 bases, with 19 bases between them. CDR3 sequence reads: CASRSYGGGGQETQYF. In DNA form, the CDR3 reads TGTGCCAGCAGATCCTATGGGGGGGGCGGTCAAGAGACCCAGTACTTC. The full variable domain, rest sourced from reference TRBV28 and TRBJ2-5, is DVKVTQSSRYLVKRTGEKVFLECVQDMDHENMFWYRQDPGLGLRLIYFSYDVKMKEKGDIPEGYSVSREKKERFSLILESASTNQTSMYLCASRSYGGGGQETQYFGPGTRLLVL.

The V call is TRBV2, the J call TRBJ2-7; 11 nucleotides match TRBD1. V was clipped by 4 bases and J by 5 bases; unmatched bases: 4. The CDR3 length is 14 residues. Looked up from germline, CDR1 is SNHLY and CDR2 is FYNNEI. The CDR3 sequence: CASSAGQGGHEQYF. The CDR3 DNA reads TGTGCCAGCAGTGCGGGACAGGGGGGCCACGAGCAGTACTTC.

V usage is TRBV30 and J usage is TRBJ2-2; 8 bases match TRBD1. V gave up 5 bases and J gave up 5 bases; unmatched junction bases: 7. There are 14 residues in the CDR3. Germline loops: CDR1 GTSNPN, CDR2 SVGIG (reference sequence). CDR3 sequence (DNA): TGTGCCTGGTCAGGGGGCGCGGGTACCGGGGAGCTGTTTTTT. Translated: CAWSGGAGTGELFF.